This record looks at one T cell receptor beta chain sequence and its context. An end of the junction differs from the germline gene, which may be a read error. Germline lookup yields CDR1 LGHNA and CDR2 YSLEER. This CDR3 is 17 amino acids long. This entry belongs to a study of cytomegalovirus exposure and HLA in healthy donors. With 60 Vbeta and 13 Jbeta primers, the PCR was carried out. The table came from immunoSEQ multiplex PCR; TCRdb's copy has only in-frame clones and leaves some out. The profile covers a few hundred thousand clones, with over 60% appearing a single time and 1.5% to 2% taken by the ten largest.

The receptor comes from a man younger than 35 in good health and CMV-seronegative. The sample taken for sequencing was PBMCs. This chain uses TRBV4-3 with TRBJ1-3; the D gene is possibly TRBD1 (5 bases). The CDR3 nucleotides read TGCGCCAGCAGCCAAGATCCGCGACAGAGCTCTGGAAACGCCATATATTTT. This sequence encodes CASSQDPRQSSGNAIYF.